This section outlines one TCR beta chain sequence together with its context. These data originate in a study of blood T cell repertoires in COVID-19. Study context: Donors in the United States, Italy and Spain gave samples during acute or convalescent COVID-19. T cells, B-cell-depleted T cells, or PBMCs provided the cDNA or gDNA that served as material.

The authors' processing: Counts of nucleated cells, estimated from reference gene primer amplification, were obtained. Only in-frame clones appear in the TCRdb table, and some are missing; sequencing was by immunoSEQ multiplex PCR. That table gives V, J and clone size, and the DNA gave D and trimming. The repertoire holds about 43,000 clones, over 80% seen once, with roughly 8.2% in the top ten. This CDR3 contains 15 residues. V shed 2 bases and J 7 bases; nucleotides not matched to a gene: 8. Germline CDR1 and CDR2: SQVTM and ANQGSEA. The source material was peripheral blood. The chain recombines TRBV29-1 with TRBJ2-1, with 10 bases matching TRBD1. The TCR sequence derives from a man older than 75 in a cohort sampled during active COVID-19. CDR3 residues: CSVERGTGDRNEQFF. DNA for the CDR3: TGCAGCGTTGAAAGGGGGACAGGGGACCGGAATGAGCAGTTCTTC.